Presented here are 27 T cell receptor beta chains from one specimen sequenced in a study of blood T cell repertoires in COVID-19. Clones were read by immunoSEQ multiplex PCR, and TCRdb kept only the in-frame ones, dropping some. This repertoire shows more than 300,000 clones, about 90% found once; its top ten account for about 2.1%. Sequenced input: PBMCs or T cells enriched from blood (not recorded which). Receptors were obtained from a man aged 35 to 55 in a cohort exposed to, infected with or recovered from COVID-19 (not recorded which).

This sequence joins TRBV30 and TRBJ2-5; D possibly corresponds to TRBD2 (5 bases). There are 13 residues in the CDR3. The V gene's germline CDR1 is GTSNPN and CDR2 SVGIG (reference sequence). Trimming removed 0 bases at V and 5 bases at J, with 10 bases between. CDR3 residues: CAWSVDSVETQYF. The CDR3 nucleotides are TGTGCCTGGAGTGTAGATAGCGTGGAGACCCAGTACTTC. Variable domain in full (rest from reference TRBV30 and TRBJ2-5): SQTIHQWPATLVQPVGSPLSLECTVEGTSNPNLYWYRQAAGRGLQLLFYSVGIGQISSEVPQNLSASRPQDRQFILSSKKLLLSDSGFYLCAWSVDSVETQYFGPGTRLLVL.

The rearrangement links TRBV10-3 to TRBJ2-7; 8 bases are a match to TRBD1. CDR3 size: 14 residues. V trimming: 3 bases; J trimming: 2 bases; junction bases outside the gene matches: 3. Germline V lookup: CDR1 ENHRY, CDR2 SYGVKD. The CDR3 DNA reads TGTGCCATCAGTGACGGACAGGGAACCTACGAGCAGTACTTC. This codes for CAISDGQGTYEQYF.

The chain recombines TRBV7-8 with TRBJ1-2; no clear D gene. CDR3 length equals 16 residues. Trimming left V 1 base short and J 0 bases short, with 12 bases between. CDR1 and CDR2 (germline): SGHVS, FQNEAQ. The CDR3 reads CASSLVRRLPNYGYTF. In DNA, the CDR3 is TGTGCCAGCAGCTTAGTGCGGCGGCTACCTAACTATGGCTACACCTTC.

The chain joins TRBV28 to TRBJ1-4; D call uncertain. Germline V gives CDR1 MDHEN, CDR2 SYDVKM. CDR3 length: 15 residues. V shed 3 bases and J shed 7 bases, with 15 bases lying between them. This CDR3 reads CASSLNREWTEKLFF. The CDR3, as DNA: TGTGCCAGCAGTTTGAACCGGGAATGGACTGAAAAACTGTTTTTT.

This chain joins TRBV4-1 and TRBJ2-3, with a possible D match to TRBD2 (6 bases). The V end was cut by 3 bases, the J end by 6 bases, with 19 bases between. CDR1 and CDR2 from the germline V gene are MGHRA and YSYEKL. CDR3 size: 16 residues. The CDR3 DNA reads as TGCGCCAGCAGCCACTCCCTGGGAGCGGGCCAGGATACGCAGTATTTT. It specifies CASSHSLGAGQDTQYF.

This sequence joins TRBV10-3 and TRBJ1-2; 9 nucleotides match TRBD1. J gave up 4 bases and V 7 bases, and 4 bases lay outside the gene matches. In germline, CDR1 is ENHRY, CDR2 SYGVKD. The CDR3 is made up of 13 amino acids. For the CDR3, the DNA is TGTGCCATCAACGGACAGGGGCTCTATGGCTACACCTTC. Its protein product is CAINGQGLYGYTF.

The rearrangement joins TRBV28 to TRBJ1-4; 7 nucleotides match TRBD1. J lost 4 bases, V lost 11 bases, and 7 bases had no gene match. Germline lookup yields CDR1 MDHEN and CDR2 SYDVKM. This CDR3 is built from 13 residues. The CDR3 here is CAVPGQSNEKLFF. In DNA form, the CDR3 reads TGTGCCGTCCCGGGACAGAGTAATGAAAAACTGTTTTTT.

In its sample, this clone was seen once. The chain combines TRBV9 with TRBJ1-2, with D uncertain. The CDR3 totals 13 residues. V was pared by 4 bases and J by 1 base, with 8 bases between. Germline V gene data show CDR1 as SGDLS and CDR2 as YYNGEE. CDR3 coding DNA: TGTGCCAGCAGCCTCTCCCTTAACTATGGCTACACCTTC. This encodes CASSLSLNYGYTF.

V and J are TRBV29-1 and TRBJ2-4; 9 bases map to TRBD1. This CDR3 spans 15 amino acids. J lost 7 bases, V lost 3 bases, and 10 bases had no gene match. Germline CDR1 reads SQVTM; CDR2 reads ANQGSEA. CDR3 coding DNA: TGCAGCGTTGATTTAAACAGGGGGCGAGGGAACATTCAGTACTTC. It translates to CSVDLNRGRGNIQYF.

This clone occurred a few times. The rearrangement links TRBV10-3 to TRBJ2-1; TRBD2 aligns across 7 bases. V shed 6 bases, J shed 8 bases, and the junction held 10 bases outside the gene matches. This CDR3 has 14 residues. CDR1 and CDR2 (germline): ENHRY, SYGVKD. For the CDR3, the DNA is TGTGCCATCAGGACGACTTCCCGGGGGGATGAGCAGTTCTTC. Protein: CAIRTTSRGDEQFF.

The chain combines TRBV5-1 with TRBJ1-2; TRBD1 might be the D (5 bases). The V gene lost 0 bases and the J gene lost 1 base, with 10 bases spanning the gap. This CDR3 spans 15 amino acids. Germline assignment: CDR1 SGHRS and CDR2 YFSETQ. The CDR3 loop reads CASSLAQQGNYGYTF. CDR3 nucleotides: TGCGCCAGCAGCTTGGCTCAGCAGGGTAACTATGGCTACACCTTC.

This chain joins TRBV18 and TRBJ2-1; 7 bases align to TRBD2. This CDR3 has 14 amino acids. J lost 5 bases, V lost 5 bases, and 6 bases had no gene match. Per the germline V gene, CDR1 is KGHSH and CDR2 is LQKENI. The CDR3 reads CASSFLTSDNEQFF. The DNA of the CDR3 is TGTGCCAGCTCATTCCTCACTAGCGACAATGAGCAGTTCTTC. The whole variable domain, filled in from reference TRBV18 and TRBJ2-1, reads NAGVMQNPRHLVRRRGQEARLRCSPMKGHSHVYWYRQLPEEGLKFMVYLQKENIIDESGMPKERFSAEFPKEGPSILRIQQVVRGDSAAYFCASSFLTSDNEQFFGPGTRLTVL.

This chain connects TRBV19 to TRBJ2-1, with 8 positions matching TRBD1. Germline lookup yields CDR1 LNHDA and CDR2 SQIVND (reference sequence). Trimming removed 5 bases from V and 4 bases from J; junction bases left unmatched: 7. The CDR3 sequence is 15 residues long. The CDR3 coding sequence is TGTGCCAGTAGTCCCGGGACAGGAGTATACAATGAGCAGTTCTTC. It translates to CASSPGTGVYNEQFF.

The chain uses TRBV28 and TRBJ1-1; no firm D call. Trimming took 5 bases from V and 6 from J, leaving 7 bases between them. This CDR3 contains 11 residues. Germline V gene sequence: CDR1 MDHEN, CDR2 SYDVKM. Written as DNA, the CDR3 is TGTGCCAGCAGTACTATAGCTGAAGCTTTCTTT. It translates to CASSTIAEAFF.

This chain connects TRBV15 to TRBJ2-7; no definite D call. The V end lost 4 bases, the J end lost 1 base, and 11 bases lay between the germline ends. The germline V gene encodes CDR1 LNHNV and CDR2 YYDKDF (reference sequence). The CDR3 extends over 14 amino acids. In nucleotides, the CDR3 is TGTGCCACCAGCACAGGTTTGAGTTCCTACGAGCAGTACTTC. Protein: CATSTGLSSYEQYF.

The chain uses TRBV7-2 and TRBJ2-1; 11 positions agree with TRBD2. Losses at the gene ends were 1 base for V and 6 bases for J; bases not matched to a gene: 5. The CDR3 is 16 amino acids. CDR1 and CDR2 (germline): SGHTA, FQGNSA. The CDR3 sequence: CASSLGLAGRANEQFF. In DNA, the CDR3 is TGTGCCAGCAGCTTAGGACTAGCGGGACGGGCCAATGAGCAGTTCTTC.

This clone was counted once. The J gene is TRBJ2-1, the V gene TRBV24-1, with 12 positions matching TRBD1. Unmatched junction bases numbered 5, after V lost 3 bases and J lost 9 bases. This CDR3 has 15 amino acids. Germline V gene lookup returns CDR1 KGHDR and CDR2 SFDVKD. DNA for the CDR3: TGTGCCACCAGTGATCCGGGACAGGGGGCCACTGAGCAGTTCTTC. Its translation is CATSDPGQGATEQFF.

DNA for the CDR3: TGTGCCAGCAGCCAAGATTTAGGGAGAAGAGAGACCCAGTACTTC. It encodes CASSQDLGRRETQYF. This chain joins TRBV14 and TRBJ2-5; D may be TRBD2 (5 bases). CDR3 length: 15 amino acids. Trimming took 0 bases from V and 4 from J, leaving 12 bases between them. Germline-derived CDR1 and CDR2 are SGHDN and FVKESK.

The chain employs TRBV7-9 and TRBJ2-3; maybe TRBD2 (7 bases). The CDR3 length is 15 residues. Germline CDR1 SEHNR, CDR2 FQNEAQ (reference sequence). Deletions cut 6 bases from V and 3 bases from J, with 16 bases between. In nucleotides, the CDR3 is TGTGCCAGCAGTGGGGGGGGCTCCCCAACAGATACGCAGTATTTT. Its translation is CASSGGGSPTDTQYF. The full variable domain, completed using reference TRBV7-9 and TRBJ2-3, is DTGVSQNPRHKITKRGQNVTFRCDPISEHNRLYWYRQTLGQGPEFLTYFQNEAQLEKSRLLSDRFSAERPKGSFSTLEIQRTEQGDSAMYLCASSGGGSPTDTQYFGPGTRLTVL.

The V gene is TRBV19, the J gene TRBJ1-3; no definite D call. The V end was cut by 6 bases, the J end by 1 base, with 10 bases between. CDR1 and CDR2 from the germline V gene are LNHDA and SQIVND (reference sequence). This CDR3 is built from 14 residues. CDR3 sequence: CASRSPSSGNTIYF. CDR3 DNA: TGTGCCAGTAGATCCCCTTCTTCTGGAAACACCATATATTTT. Using reference TRBV19 and TRBJ1-3 for the parts outside the CDR3, the full variable domain is DGGITQSPKYLFRKEGQNVTLSCEQNLNHDAMYWYRQDPGQGLRLIYYSQIVNDFQKGDIAEGYSVSREKKESFPLTVTSAQKNPTAFYLCASRSPSSGNTIYFGEGSWLTVV.

V is TRBV6-5 and J is TRBJ2-3, with 7 bases identical to TRBD1. V dropped 0 bases and J dropped 0; count of bases not matched to a gene: 3. This CDR3 contains 16 residues. CDR1 is MNHEY, CDR2 SVGAGI, per germline. The CDR3 sequence is CASSYSGTVSTDTQYF. Here the CDR3 DNA reads TGTGCCAGCAGTTACTCCGGGACAGTGAGCACAGATACGCAGTATTTT.

The V and J genes are TRBV29-1 and TRBJ1-2; 8 positions agree with TRBD1. This CDR3 spans 17 amino acids. Germline V gene data show CDR1 as SQVTM and CDR2 as ANQGSEA. Germline trimming cut 5 bases from V and 7 bases from J; bases unmatched to any gene: 21. CDR3 nucleotide sequence: TGCAGCGTTTTTGATGGGGAGGGGCCCCCGACAGGGGTTGGCTACACCTTC. Translation: CSVFDGEGPPTGVGYTF.

This clone has at least ten counts. V gene TRBV20-1 combines with J gene TRBJ2-7, with D maybe TRBD2 (6 bases). V was trimmed by 3 bases and J by 6 bases, leaving 6 bases between them. This CDR3 spans 10 amino acids. Germline V gene data show CDR1 as DFQATT and CDR2 as SNEGSKA (reference sequence). CDR3 sequence: CSASGSEQYF. In nucleotides, the CDR3 is TGCAGTGCTAGCGGGAGCGAGCAGTACTTC.

CDR3 in amino acids: CASSQDRGDYGYTF. The DNA of the CDR3 is TGTGCCAGCAGCCAAGATCGGGGAGATTATGGCTACACCTTC. This chain connects TRBV4-2 to TRBJ1-2; D gene ambiguous. The germline V gene encodes CDR1 LGHNA and CDR2 YNFKEQ. V was pared by 0 bases and J by 5 bases, with 10 bases between. CDR3 size: 14 residues.

The J gene is TRBJ2-2, the V gene TRBV5-1; 12 nucleotides agree with TRBD1. Germline CDR1 SGHRS, CDR2 YFSETQ. Unmatched junction bases numbered 5, after V lost 3 bases and J lost 5 bases. The CDR3 length is 16 residues. The CDR3 sequence: CASSSGQGARTGELFF. The CDR3 DNA reads TGCGCCAGCAGCTCGGGACAGGGGGCGAGAACCGGGGAGCTGTTTTTT.

V and J are TRBV3-1 (or the pseudogene TRBV3-2) and TRBJ1-4; 9 positions agree with TRBD1. V shed 0 bases, J shed 8 bases, and the junction held 4 bases outside the gene matches. The CDR3 is made up of 15 amino acids. Germline lookup yields CDR1 LGHDT and CDR2 YNNKEL (reference sequence). The DNA for the CDR3 is TGTGCCAGCAGCCAAGATGGACAGGGGAGAGAAAAACTGTTTTTT. It specifies CASSQDGQGREKLFF.

The gene calls are TRBV7-9 and TRBJ1-1; D is uncertain. Germline V CDR1 and CDR2: SEHNR, FQNEAQ (reference sequence). V was pared by 3 bases and J by 1 base, with 6 bases between. CDR3 size: 13 residues. The CDR3 DNA reads TGTGCCAGCAGCTTTAATAGGAACACTGAAGCTTTCTTT. This encodes CASSFNRNTEAFF.